Below, one T cell receptor (beta chain) is given with its context. Documented time point: pre-treatment baseline. Response was assessed by RECIST 1.1 at 12 weeks, except a couple of rapid progressors. The record originates from a study of blood T cell dynamics during melanoma immunotherapy. Across the study: First-line therapy was either pembrolizumab or nivolumab with ipilimumab for metastatic melanoma.

Clones were read by immunoSEQ multiplex PCR, and TCRdb kept only the in-frame ones, dropping some. The sample lists some 9,900 clones; approximately 90% were seen once. V dropped 5 bases and J dropped 2 bases, with 12 bases sitting between them. This CDR3 has 15 residues. Germline V lookup: CDR1 MDHEN, CDR2 SYDVKM. The chain employs TRBV28 and TRBJ1-4; a possible D gene is TRBD1 (5 bases). This receptor was identified in a human donor with melanoma. This sample comprised blood, obtained from a patient treated with checkpoint blockade. The CDR3 DNA reads TGTGCCAGCAGTCTCCCGGGGGATACTAATGAAAAACTGTTTTTT. Its protein is CASSLPGDTNEKLFF.